One T cell receptor (beta chain) is described in this entry. Antigen: not known. A much bigger clone sits one base away, suggesting this may be a read error. This specimen belongs to a study of CD8+CD57+ T cells in acquired aplastic anemia. Background on the study: Sorted CD4+ and CD8+ cells gave a mean 3.2 ug DNA, range roughly 0.18 to 30 ug. Healthy donor sequencing depth: approximately 9.9 million CD4+, around 12 million CD8+ reads. Overall study results and limits: Patients and controls shared nearly 30 CD8+ CDR3 sequences, which appeared highly expressed in patients and within their immunodominant clones. Between patients and controls, CD8+ Simpson's diversity did not vary significantly.

The germline V gene encodes CDR1 SGHAT and CDR2 FQNNGV. This CDR3 has 15 residues. With V trimmed by 5 bases and J by 4 bases, 8 bases remained unmatched. Genomic DNA constituted the template upon which TCR beta VDJ and CDR3 profiling was performed. TCRdb called the reads again in MiXCR, with one record for every CDR3 protein. Among about 62,000 distinct CDR3 sequences, 50% to 70% were seen once, and the ten largest hold about 2.5%. The receptor was derived from a human donor in good health, serving as a control. The chain joins TRBV11-2 to TRBJ1-2; the match to TRBD1 covers 9 bases. Sequencing input: sorted CD4+, CD8+, or CD8+CD57+ T cells (not recorded which) from PBMCs. CDR3 in amino acids: CASSHRGTGTYGYTF. The CDR3 nucleotides read TGTGCCAGCAGCCACCGAGGGACAGGGACCTATGGCTACACCTTC.